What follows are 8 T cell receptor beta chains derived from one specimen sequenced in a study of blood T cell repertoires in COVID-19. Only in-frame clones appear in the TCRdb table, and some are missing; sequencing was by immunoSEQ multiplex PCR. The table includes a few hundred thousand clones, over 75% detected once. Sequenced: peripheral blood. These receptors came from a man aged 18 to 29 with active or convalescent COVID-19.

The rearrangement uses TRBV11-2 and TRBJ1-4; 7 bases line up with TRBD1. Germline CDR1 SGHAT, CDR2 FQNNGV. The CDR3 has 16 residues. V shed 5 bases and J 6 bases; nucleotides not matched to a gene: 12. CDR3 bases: TGTGCCAGCAGCCCCCGAGGTACAGGGGCGGATGAAAAACTGTTTTTT. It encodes CASSPRGTGADEKLFF.

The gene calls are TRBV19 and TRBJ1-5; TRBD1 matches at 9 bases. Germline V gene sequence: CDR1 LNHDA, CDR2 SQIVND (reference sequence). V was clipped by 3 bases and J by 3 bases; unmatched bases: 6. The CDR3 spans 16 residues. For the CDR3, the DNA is TGTGCCAGTAGTATTTGGACAGGGGCCAACAATCAGCCCCAGCATTTT. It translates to CASSIWTGANNQPQHF.

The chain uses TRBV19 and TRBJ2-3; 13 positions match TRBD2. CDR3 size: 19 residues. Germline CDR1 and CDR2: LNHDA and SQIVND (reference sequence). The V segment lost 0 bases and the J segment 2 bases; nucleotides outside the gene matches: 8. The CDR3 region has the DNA TGTGCCAGTAGTATAGAGGGGGTCGGGACTAGCGGGGCCACAGATACGCAGTATTTT. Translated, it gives CASSIEGVGTSGATDTQYF.

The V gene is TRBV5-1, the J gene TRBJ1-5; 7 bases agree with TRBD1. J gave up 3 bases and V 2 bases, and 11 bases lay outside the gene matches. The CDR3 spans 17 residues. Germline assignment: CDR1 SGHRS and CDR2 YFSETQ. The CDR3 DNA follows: TGCGCCAGCAGCTTAAAGACAGGGATAAGAAACAATCAGCCCCAGCATTTT. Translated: CASSLKTGIRNNQPQHF.

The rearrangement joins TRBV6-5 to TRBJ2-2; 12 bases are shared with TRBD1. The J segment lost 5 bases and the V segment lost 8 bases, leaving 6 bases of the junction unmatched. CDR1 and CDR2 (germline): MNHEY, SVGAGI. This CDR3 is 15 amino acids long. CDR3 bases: TGTGCCAGCTCCGGGACAGGGGGCGCGACCGGGGAGCTGTTTTTT. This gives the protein CASSGTGGATGELFF.

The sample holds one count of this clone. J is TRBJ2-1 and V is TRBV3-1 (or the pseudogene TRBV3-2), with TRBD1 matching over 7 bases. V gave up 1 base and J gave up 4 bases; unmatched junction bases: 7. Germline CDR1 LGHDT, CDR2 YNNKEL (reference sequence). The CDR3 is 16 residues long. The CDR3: CASSQGRDSPYNEQFF. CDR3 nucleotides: TGTGCCAGCAGCCAAGGACGGGACAGTCCGTACAATGAGCAGTTCTTC.

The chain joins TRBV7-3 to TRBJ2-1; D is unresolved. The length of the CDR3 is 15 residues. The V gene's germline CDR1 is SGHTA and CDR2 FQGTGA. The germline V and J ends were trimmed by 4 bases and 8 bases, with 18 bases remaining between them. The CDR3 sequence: CASSYTASIPHEQFF. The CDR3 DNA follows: TGTGCCAGCAGCTATACTGCGTCTATACCCCATGAGCAGTTCTTC.

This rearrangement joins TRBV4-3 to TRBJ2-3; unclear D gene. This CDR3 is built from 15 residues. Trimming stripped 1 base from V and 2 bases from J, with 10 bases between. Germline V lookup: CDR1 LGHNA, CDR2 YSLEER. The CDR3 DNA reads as TGCGCCAGCAGCCAAGCGACAAGCTACACAGATACGCAGTATTTT. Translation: CASSQATSYTDTQYF.